This record covers a single T cell receptor beta chain. Its antigen is currently unknown. This entry belongs to a study of OX40 agonist ivuxolimab in advanced cancers. Profiled with immunoSEQ multiplex PCR; TCRdb holds only in-frame clones, not every one. This sample yields about 91,000 clones, of which around 90% are seen a single time; 0.5% to 0.55% belongs to the top ten. Study-wide results and limits: CD4+ T cells averaged fewer expanded clones than CD8+ T cells. Compared with others, partial responders at 0.1-3.0 mg/kg displayed clonal expansion among the lowest. Several nonresponders also turned out to have low normalized T-cell clonal expansion.

The V gene lost 5 bases and the J gene lost 6 bases, with 21 bases spanning the gap. Germline V lookup: CDR1 SGHVS, CDR2 FNYEAQ. The CDR3 spans 16 residues. The sequencing here drew on CD4+ or CD8+ T cells sorted from blood, taken in a trial of the OX40 agonist ivuxolimab. The clonotype comes from an adult with an advanced solid tumor such as melanoma, head and neck, liver or kidney cancer. The chain combines TRBV7-6 with TRBJ2-3, with D possibly TRBD2 on 5 matching bases. CDR3 sequence: CASSRASGFESDTQYF. DNA of the CDR3: TGTGCCAGCAGCCGTGCGTCGGGGTTTGAGAGTGATACGCAGTATTTT.